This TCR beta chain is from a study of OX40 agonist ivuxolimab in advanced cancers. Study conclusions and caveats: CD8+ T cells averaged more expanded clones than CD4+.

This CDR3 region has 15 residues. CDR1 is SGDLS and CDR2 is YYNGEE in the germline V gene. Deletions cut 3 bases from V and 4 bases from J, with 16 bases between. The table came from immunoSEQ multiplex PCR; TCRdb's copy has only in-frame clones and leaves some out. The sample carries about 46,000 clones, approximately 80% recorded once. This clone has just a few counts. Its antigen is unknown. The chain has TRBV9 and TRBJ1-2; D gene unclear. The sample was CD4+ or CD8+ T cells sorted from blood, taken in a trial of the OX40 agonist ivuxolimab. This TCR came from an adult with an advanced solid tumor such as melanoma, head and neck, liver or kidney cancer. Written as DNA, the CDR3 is TGTGCCAGCAGCGCCGGAGATCTCCCCACCTATGGCTACACCTTC. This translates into CASSAGDLPTYGYTF. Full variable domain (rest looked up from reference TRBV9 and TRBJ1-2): DSGVTQTPKHLITATGQRVTLRCSPRSGDLSVYWYQQSLDQGLQFLIQYYNGEERAKGNILERFSAQQFPDLHSELNLSSLELGDSALYFCASSAGDLPTYGYTFGSGTRLTVV.